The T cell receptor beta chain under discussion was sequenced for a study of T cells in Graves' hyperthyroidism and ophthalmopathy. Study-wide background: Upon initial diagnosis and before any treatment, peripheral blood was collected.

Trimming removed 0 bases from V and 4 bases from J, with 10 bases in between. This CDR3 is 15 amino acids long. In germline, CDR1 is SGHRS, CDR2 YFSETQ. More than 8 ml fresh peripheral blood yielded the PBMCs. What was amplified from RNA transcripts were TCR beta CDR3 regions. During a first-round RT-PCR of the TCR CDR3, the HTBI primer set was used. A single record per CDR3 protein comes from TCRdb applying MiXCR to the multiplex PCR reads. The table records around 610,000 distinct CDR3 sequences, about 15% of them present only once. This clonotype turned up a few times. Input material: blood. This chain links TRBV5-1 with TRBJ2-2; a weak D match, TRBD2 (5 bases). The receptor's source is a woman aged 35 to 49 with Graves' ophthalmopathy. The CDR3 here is CASSLEAGLTGELFF. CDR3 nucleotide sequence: TGCGCCAGCAGCTTGGAGGCAGGACTCACCGGGGAGCTGTTTTTT.